Each of the 18 T cell receptor beta chains below was sequenced from the same sample in a study of post-analysis software for immune sequencing data. Findings and caveats of the study: TRBV segments more frequent in patients than in controls numbered several and included TRBV5-6, TRBV5-1 and TRBV20-1.

Every TCR beta cDNA library bore unique molecular identifiers. One entry per CDR3 protein, called by TCRdb with MiXCR from the PCR reads. This sample has some 370,000 distinct CDR3 sequences, with less than 35% found just once. These TCRs are of unknown antigen specificity. What was sequenced was blood. Receptors were obtained from a girl aged 5-17 years with multiple sclerosis.

The chain uses TRBV7-2 and TRBJ1-6; TRBD1 might be the D (6 bases). CDR3 length: 15 amino acids. Germline CDR1 reads SGHTA; CDR2 reads FQGNSA. The V end was cut by 4 bases, the J end by 7 bases, with 14 bases between. CDR3 residues: CASSSSGTPNSPLHF. CDR3 nucleotide sequence: TGTGCCAGCAGCTCCTCTGGGACACCGAATTCACCCCTCCACTTT.

The chain is built from TRBV7-2 and TRBJ2-7, with 8 nucleotides matching TRBD2. Germline assignment: CDR1 SGHTA and CDR2 FQGNSA. Unmatched junction bases numbered 6, after V lost 2 bases and J lost 6 bases. This CDR3 region has 14 residues. CDR3 residues: CASSLNGGVGEQYF. CDR3 bases: TGTGCCAGCAGCTTAAACGGGGGGGTAGGCGAGCAGTACTTC.

This clonotype appeared many times. The chain combines TRBV12-3 or TRBV12-4 with TRBJ2-7; D may be TRBD1 or TRBD2 (6 bases each). The CDR3 runs 14 residues. V was pared by 6 bases and J by 4 bases, with 16 bases between. The CDR3 bases are TGTGCCAGCAGCTTGGGGCAGGGGAGGTACGAGCAGTACTTC. As protein: CASSLGQGRYEQYF.

This clonotype has just one count. The V gene is TRBV10-3, the J gene TRBJ2-7; D might be TRBD2 (5 bases). The CDR3 runs 15 residues. Germline V gives CDR1 ENHRY, CDR2 SYGVKD. Between the trimmed V and J ends, which lost 3 bases and 1 base, there was a span of 13 bases. The CDR3 sequence: CAISDRATKSYEQYF. The CDR3 DNA is TGTGCCATCAGTGATCGGGCGACTAAATCCTACGAGCAGTACTTC.

This clonotype was counted at least ten times. The chain employs TRBV9 and TRBJ2-5; TRBD2 matches 9 bases. CDR3 size: 15 residues. CDR1 SGDLS and CDR2 YYNGEE come from the germline V gene. V shed 1 base and J 1 base; nucleotides not matched to a gene: 2. This CDR3 reads CASSVFSGGQETQYF. CDR3 sequence (DNA): TGTGCCAGCAGCGTATTTAGCGGGGGCCAAGAGACCCAGTACTTC.

V and J are TRBV29-1 and TRBJ1-1; the D gene is possibly TRBD1 (6 bases). V was trimmed by 1 base and J by 4 bases, leaving 13 bases between them. This CDR3 is 14 amino acids long. The germline V gene has CDR1 SQVTM and CDR2 ANQGSEA. The CDR3 DNA is TGCAGCGTTGAAGGGGCAGGGGTGGGCACTGAAGCTTTCTTT. It specifies CSVEGAGVGTEAFF.

Many counts were recorded for this clonotype. This chain links TRBV18 with TRBJ2-3; D possibly corresponds to TRBD2 (6 bases). The V end lost 8 bases, the J end lost 3 bases, and 12 bases lay between the germline ends. Germline assignment: CDR1 KGHSH and CDR2 LQKENI. The CDR3 has 13 amino acids. The CDR3 here is CASSPAGTDTQYF. The CDR3 DNA sequence: TGTGCCAGCAGTCCAGCGGGTACAGATACGCAGTATTTT.

This clonotype was seen at least ten times. This chain connects TRBV10-3 to TRBJ2-5; perhaps D is TRBD1 or TRBD2 (6 bases each). The CDR3 sequence is 14 residues long. Trimming removed 8 bases from V and 0 bases from J, with 13 bases in between. CDR1 is ENHRY, CDR2 SYGVKD, per germline. CDR3 in DNA: TGTGCCATCGCACCGGGGGCAGACCAAGAGACCCAGTACTTC. Its translation is CAIAPGADQETQYF.

The V call is TRBV10-3, the J call TRBJ2-3; D gene uncertain. The CDR3 consists of 13 residues. The germline CDR1 and CDR2 sequences are ENHRY and SYGVKD. The V gene lost 2 bases and the J gene lost 2 bases, with 5 bases spanning the gap. CDR3 sequence (DNA): TGTGCCATCAGTGAGGCAGCCACAGATACGCAGTATTTT. As protein: CAISEAATDTQYF.

In its sample, this clonotype was seen a few times. This sequence joins TRBV3-1 and TRBJ1-5, with 9 positions matching TRBD1. Unmatched junction bases numbered 2, after V lost 6 bases and J lost 5 bases. Germline V gene data show CDR1 as LGHDT and CDR2 as YNNKEL (reference sequence). CDR3 length: 13 residues. The CDR3 spells CASSRQGDQPQHF. The DNA of the CDR3 is TGTGCCAGCAGTAGACAGGGGGATCAGCCCCAGCATTTT.

This clonotype occurred many times. This chain uses TRBV29-1 with TRBJ2-7, with D possibly TRBD2 on 6 matching bases. The germline V and J ends were trimmed by 3 bases and 2 bases, with 14 bases remaining between them. Germline CDR1 reads SQVTM; CDR2 reads ANQGSEA. The CDR3 spans 14 residues. CDR3 amino acids: CSVEATGETYEQYF. Written as DNA, the CDR3 is TGCAGCGTTGAGGCGACGGGGGAGACCTACGAGCAGTACTTC.

This chain connects TRBV30 to TRBJ2-5; 7 bases match TRBD2. Germline values: CDR1 GTSNPN, CDR2 SVGIG (reference sequence). This CDR3 comprises 12 residues. Losses at the gene ends were 4 bases for V and 4 bases for J; bases not matched to a gene: 3. As DNA, the CDR3 is TGTGCCTGGACTAGCGGACTAGAGACCCAGTACTTC. It codes for CAWTSGLETQYF.

The chain employs TRBV7-9 and TRBJ2-1; 7 nucleotides match TRBD2. Trimming took 3 bases from V and 13 from J; bases not matched to a gene: 21. This CDR3 has 17 amino acids. Germline CDR1 and CDR2: SEHNR and FQNEAQ (reference sequence). The CDR3 DNA follows: TGTGCCAGCAGCTTTTTGGCGGGGGAATCCCCCGGAGAGACCCAGTTCTTC. Residues: CASSFLAGESPGETQFF.

This rearrangement joins TRBV5-1 to TRBJ2-3; 9 positions match TRBD2. The germline V gene encodes CDR1 SGHRS and CDR2 YFSETQ. J lost 3 bases, V lost 3 bases, and 8 bases had no gene match. The CDR3 loop spans 16 amino acids. The CDR3 sequence is CASSSHSGGGTDTQYF. The CDR3 region has the DNA TGCGCCAGCAGCTCCCATAGCGGGGGCGGGACAGATACGCAGTATTTT. Supplemented by reference TRBV5-1 and TRBJ2-3, the full variable domain reads KAGVTQTPRYLIKTRGQQVTLSCSPISGHRSVSWYQQTPGQGLQFLFEYFSETQRNKGNFPGRFSGRQFSNSRSEMNVSTLELGDSALYLCASSSHSGGGTDTQYFGPGTRLTVL.

This sequence joins TRBV27 and TRBJ2-6; D unresolved. V was trimmed by 4 bases and J by 4 bases, leaving 23 bases between them. CDR3 size: 19 residues. The germline CDR1 and CDR2 sequences are MNHEY and SMNVEV (reference sequence). The CDR3 coding sequence is TGTGCCAGCAGTTCCCTGCTCCGAGGCTCTTCGCAGGGGGCCAACGTCCTGACTTTC. This encodes CASSSLLRGSSQGANVLTF. Based on the CDR3 plus reference TRBV27 and TRBJ2-6, the full variable domain is EAQVTQNPRYLITVTGKKLTVTCSQNMNHEYMSWYRQDPGLGLRQIYYSMNVEVTDKGDVPEGYKVSRKEKRNFPLILESPSPNQTSLYFCASSSLLRGSSQGANVLTFGAGSRLTVL.

V is TRBV6-4 and J is TRBJ1-2, with D possibly matching TRBD1 (5 bases). V was shortened by 2 bases and J by 4 bases, with 5 bases between the two germline ends. The germline V gene encodes CDR1 MRHNA and CDR2 SNTAGT. This CDR3 is 12 amino acids long. The CDR3 here is CASSDGGYGYTF. As DNA, the CDR3 is TGTGCCAGCAGTGACGGGGGCTATGGCTACACCTTC.

This clonotype was seen only a few times. The chain links TRBV2 to TRBJ2-4, with TRBD1 matching 7 bases. The J call is doubtful: the DNA matches TRBJ2-5 better. CDR1 is SNHLY and CDR2 is FYNNEI in the germline V gene. The CDR3 loop spans 15 amino acids. CDR3 DNA sequence: TGTGCCAGCAGTCCAGGACAGGTCCGGCAAGAGACCCAGTACTTC. As protein: CASSPGQVRQETQYF.

The chain is built from TRBV6-5 and TRBJ2-2; D is unclear. The CDR3 consists of 14 residues. V lost 1 base, J lost 5 bases, and 8 bases lay in between. Germline values: CDR1 MNHEY, CDR2 SVGAGI. CDR3 loop: CASSYLRGTGELFF. DNA of the CDR3: TGTGCCAGCAGTTACTTGCGAGGTACCGGGGAGCTGTTTTTT.